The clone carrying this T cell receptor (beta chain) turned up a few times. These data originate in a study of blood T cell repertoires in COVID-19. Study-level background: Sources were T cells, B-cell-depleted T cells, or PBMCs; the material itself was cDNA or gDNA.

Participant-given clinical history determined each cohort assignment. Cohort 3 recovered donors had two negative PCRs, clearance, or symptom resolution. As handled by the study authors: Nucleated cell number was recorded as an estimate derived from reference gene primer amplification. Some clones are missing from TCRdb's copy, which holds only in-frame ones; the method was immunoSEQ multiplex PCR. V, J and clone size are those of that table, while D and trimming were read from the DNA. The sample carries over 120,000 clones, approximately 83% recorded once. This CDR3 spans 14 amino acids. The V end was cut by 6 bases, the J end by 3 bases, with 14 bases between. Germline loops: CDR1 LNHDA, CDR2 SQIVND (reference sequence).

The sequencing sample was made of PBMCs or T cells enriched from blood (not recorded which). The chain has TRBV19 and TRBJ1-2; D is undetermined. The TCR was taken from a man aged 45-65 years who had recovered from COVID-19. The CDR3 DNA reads TGTGCCAGTAGCATTGGCCACGGGGACTATGGCTACACCTTC. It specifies CASSIGHGDYGYTF.